The TCR beta chain described here comes from a study of shared clonotypes between healthy human individuals. About the research overall: Per-donor plates numbered three CD4 naive, three CD4 memory, two CD8 naive and one CD8 memory. General study results and limits: Sequencing depth was expected to influence donor clonotype sharing. Few donors limited the genetic and exposure-history diversity represented.

TCRdb's table, derived via immunoSEQ multiplex PCR, lists solely in-frame clones and lacks some. The sample consists of roughly 1,500,000 clones, roughly 98% of them appearing once. CD45RA-negative memory and CD45RA+ naive subsets were split from the CD4+ cells. Details on this clone: Its antigen is unidentified.

V was cut by 5 bases and J by 6 bases, with 19 bases left in between. The germline V gene has CDR1 MGHDK and CDR2 SYGVNS. This CDR3 contains 15 residues. Specimen: naive CD4+ T cells sorted from blood. As for subset: CD45RA+ positively selected. This rearrangement joins TRBV25-1 to TRBJ1-1; D gene uncertain. The sequence was obtained from a man aged 25-45 years in good health. The CDR3 sequence is CASSNRSGPYAEAFF. DNA of the CDR3: TGTGCCAGCAGTAACCGATCAGGCCCGTACGCTGAAGCTTTCTTT.